This TCR beta chain is from a study of vaccination and CD4 T cells after COVID-19. Comments on this clonotype: Its antigen is unknown.

The assay that was used to sequence DNA from cultured CD4+ T cells was the Oncomine TCR Beta short-read assay. TCRdb ran MiXCR on the PCR reads and lists one entry per CDR3 protein. The sample has 9,000 to 13,000 distinct CDR3 sequences, less than 30% seen once. Treatment described: approximately 11-day PBMC culture with coronavirus spike peptide pools or control peptides (ViraFEST assay). Germline lookup yields CDR1 ENHRY and CDR2 SYGVKD. The CDR3 totals 14 residues. V was pared by 5 bases and J by 3 bases, with 11 bases between. This clonotype was sampled from a human donor who had recovered from COVID-19. The starting material was CD4+ T cells from blood, cultured in vitro, obtained after SARS-CoV-2 vaccination. V and J are TRBV10-3 and TRBJ1-5; a weak D match, TRBD1 (6 bases). As DNA, the CDR3 is TGTGCCATCAGTTCAGGGGCGAACAATCAGCCCCAGCATTTT. It specifies CAISSGANNQPQHF.